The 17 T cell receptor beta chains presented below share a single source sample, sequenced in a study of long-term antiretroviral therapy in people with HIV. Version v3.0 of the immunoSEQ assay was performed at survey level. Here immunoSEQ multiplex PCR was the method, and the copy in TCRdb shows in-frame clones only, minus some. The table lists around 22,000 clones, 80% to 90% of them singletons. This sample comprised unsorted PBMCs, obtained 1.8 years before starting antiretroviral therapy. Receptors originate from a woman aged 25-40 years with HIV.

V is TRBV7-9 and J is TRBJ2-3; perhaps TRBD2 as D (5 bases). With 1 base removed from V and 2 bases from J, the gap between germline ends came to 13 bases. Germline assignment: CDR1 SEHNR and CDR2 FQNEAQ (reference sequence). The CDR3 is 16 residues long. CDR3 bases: TGTGCCAGCAGCTTAGTTGGGCAGGAGGTCACAGATACGCAGTATTTT. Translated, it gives CASSLVGQEVTDTQYF.

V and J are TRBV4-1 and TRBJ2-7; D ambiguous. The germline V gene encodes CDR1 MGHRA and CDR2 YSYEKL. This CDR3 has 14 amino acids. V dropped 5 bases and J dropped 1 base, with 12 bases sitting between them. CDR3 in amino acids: CASSEFDISYEQYF. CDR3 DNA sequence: TGCGCCAGCAGCGAGTTCGACATTTCCTACGAGCAGTACTTC.

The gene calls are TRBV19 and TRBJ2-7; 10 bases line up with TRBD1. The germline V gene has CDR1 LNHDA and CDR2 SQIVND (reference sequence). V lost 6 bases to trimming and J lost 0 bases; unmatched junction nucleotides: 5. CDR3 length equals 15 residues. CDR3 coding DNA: TGTGCCAGTAGAAAGGGACAGGGGCTCTCCTACGAGCAGTACTTC. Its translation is CASRKGQGLSYEQYF. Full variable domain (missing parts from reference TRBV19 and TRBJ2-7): DGGITQSPKYLFRKEGQNVTLSCEQNLNHDAMYWYRQDPGQGLRLIYYSQIVNDFQKGDIAEGYSVSREKKESFPLTVTSAQKNPTAFYLCASRKGQGLSYEQYFGPGTRLTVT.

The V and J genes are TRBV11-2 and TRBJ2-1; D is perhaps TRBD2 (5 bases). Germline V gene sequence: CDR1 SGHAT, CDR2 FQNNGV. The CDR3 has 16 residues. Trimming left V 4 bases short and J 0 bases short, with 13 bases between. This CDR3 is CASSYPGLSSYNEQFF. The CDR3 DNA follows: TGTGCCAGCAGCTACCCAGGACTCAGCTCCTACAATGAGCAGTTCTTC.

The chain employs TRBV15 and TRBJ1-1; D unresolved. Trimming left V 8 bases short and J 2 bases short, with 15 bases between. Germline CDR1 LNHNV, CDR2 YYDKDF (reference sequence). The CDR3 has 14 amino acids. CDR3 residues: CATDQQPANTEAFF. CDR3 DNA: TGTGCCACCGATCAACAGCCAGCAAACACTGAAGCTTTCTTT.

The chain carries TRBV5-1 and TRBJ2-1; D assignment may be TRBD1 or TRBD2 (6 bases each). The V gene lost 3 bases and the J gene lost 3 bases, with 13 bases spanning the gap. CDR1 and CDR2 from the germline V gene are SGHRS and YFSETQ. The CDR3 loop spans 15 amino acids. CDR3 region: CASSSEGGIYNEQFF. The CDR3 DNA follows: TGCGCCAGCAGCTCGGAGGGGGGTATCTACAATGAGCAGTTCTTC.

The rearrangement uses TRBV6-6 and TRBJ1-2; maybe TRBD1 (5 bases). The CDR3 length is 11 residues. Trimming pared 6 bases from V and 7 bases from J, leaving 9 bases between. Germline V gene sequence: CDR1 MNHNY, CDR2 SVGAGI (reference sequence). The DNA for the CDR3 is TGTGCCAGCAGCAGGGACGCTGGCTACACCTTC. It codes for CASSRDAGYTF.

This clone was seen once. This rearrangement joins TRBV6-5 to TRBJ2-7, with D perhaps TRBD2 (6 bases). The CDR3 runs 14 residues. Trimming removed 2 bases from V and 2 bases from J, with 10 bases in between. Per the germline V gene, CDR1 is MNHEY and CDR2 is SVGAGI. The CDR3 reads CASSYGGPTYEQYF. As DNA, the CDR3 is TGTGCCAGCAGTTACGGAGGGCCTACCTACGAGCAGTACTTC.

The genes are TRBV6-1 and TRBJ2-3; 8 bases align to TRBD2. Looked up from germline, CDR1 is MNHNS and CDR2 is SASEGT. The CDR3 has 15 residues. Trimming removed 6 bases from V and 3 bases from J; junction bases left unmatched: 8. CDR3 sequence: CASRSEASGTDTQYF. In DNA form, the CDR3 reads TGTGCCAGCAGGTCAGAGGCTAGCGGGACAGATACGCAGTATTTT.

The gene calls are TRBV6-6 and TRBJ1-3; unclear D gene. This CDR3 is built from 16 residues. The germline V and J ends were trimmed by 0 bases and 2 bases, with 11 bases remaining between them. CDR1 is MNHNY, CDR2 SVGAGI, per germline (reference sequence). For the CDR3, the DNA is TGTGCCAGCAGTTACTCGTCAGCAGTAACTGGAAACACCATATATTTT. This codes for CASSYSSAVTGNTIYF.

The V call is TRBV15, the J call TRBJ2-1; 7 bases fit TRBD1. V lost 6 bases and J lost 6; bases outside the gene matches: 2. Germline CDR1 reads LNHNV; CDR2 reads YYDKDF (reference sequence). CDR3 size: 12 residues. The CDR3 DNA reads TGTGCCACCAGTTGGGACAGCAATGAGCAGTTCTTC. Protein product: CATSWDSNEQFF.

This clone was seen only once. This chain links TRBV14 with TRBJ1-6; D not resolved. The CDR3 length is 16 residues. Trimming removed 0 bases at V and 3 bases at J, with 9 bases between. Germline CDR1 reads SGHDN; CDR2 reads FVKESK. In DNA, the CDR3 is TGTGCCAGCAGCCAAGAAAATACGATCTATAATTCACCCCTCCACTTT. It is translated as CASSQENTIYNSPLHF.

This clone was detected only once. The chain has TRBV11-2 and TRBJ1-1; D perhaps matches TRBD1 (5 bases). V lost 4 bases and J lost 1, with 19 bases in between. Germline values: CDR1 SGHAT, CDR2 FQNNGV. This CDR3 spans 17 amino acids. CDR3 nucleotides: TGTGCCAGCAGCTCAACCCGCTCCGGGACGGGGAACACTGAAGCTTTCTTT. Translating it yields CASSSTRSGTGNTEAFF.

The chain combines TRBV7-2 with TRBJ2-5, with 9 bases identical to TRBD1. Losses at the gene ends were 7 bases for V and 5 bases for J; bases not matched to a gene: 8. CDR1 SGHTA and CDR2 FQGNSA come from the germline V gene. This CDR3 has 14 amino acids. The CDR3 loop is CASMTGGRAETQYF. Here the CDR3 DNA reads TGTGCCAGCATGACAGGGGGTCGGGCTGAGACCCAGTACTTC.

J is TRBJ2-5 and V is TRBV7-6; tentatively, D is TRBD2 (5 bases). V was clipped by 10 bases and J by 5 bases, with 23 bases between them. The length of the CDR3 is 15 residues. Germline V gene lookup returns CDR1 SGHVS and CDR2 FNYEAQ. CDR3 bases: TGTGCCACATTATGGGAAAACGAGGGCCTGGAGACCCAGTACTTC. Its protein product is CATLWENEGLETQYF. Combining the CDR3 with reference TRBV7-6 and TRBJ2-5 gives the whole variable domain GAGVSQSPRYKVTKRGQDVALRCDPISGHVSLYWYRQALGQGPEFLTYFNYEAQQDKSGLPNDRFSAERPEGSISTLTIQRTEQRDSAMYRCATLWENEGLETQYFGPGTRLLVL.

CDR3 region: CASSWSGGGEYNEQFF. The CDR3 nucleotides are TGTGCCAGCAGCTGGTCGGGCGGGGGGGAATACAATGAGCAGTTCTTC. The V call is TRBV5-6, the J call TRBJ2-1; TRBD2 agrees at 9 bases. V shed 3 bases and J 4 bases; nucleotides not matched to a gene: 8. The V gene's germline CDR1 is SGHDT and CDR2 YYEEEE. The CDR3 is made up of 16 amino acids.

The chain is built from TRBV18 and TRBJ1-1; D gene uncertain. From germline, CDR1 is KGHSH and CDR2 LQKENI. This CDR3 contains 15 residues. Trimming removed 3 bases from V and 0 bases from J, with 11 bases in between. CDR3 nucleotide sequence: TGTGCCAGCTCACCGGGCAAATGGCTGAACACTGAAGCTTTCTTT. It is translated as CASSPGKWLNTEAFF. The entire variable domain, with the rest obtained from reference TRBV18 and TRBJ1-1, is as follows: NAGVMQNPRHLVRRRGQEARLRCSPMKGHSHVYWYRQLPEEGLKFMVYLQKENIIDESGMPKERFSAEFPKEGPSILRIQQVVRGDSAAYFCASSPGKWLNTEAFFGQGTRLTVV.